The present entry profiles one T cell receptor beta chain with its context. The data are from a study of blood T cell repertoires in COVID-19. Profiling relied on immunoSEQ multiplex PCR, and the TCRdb table lists in-frame clones only, not all of them. Here the sample spans 250,000 to 350,000 clones, roughly 80% being singletons. The CDR3 extends over 15 amino acids. The germline V gene encodes CDR1 SNHLY and CDR2 FYNNEI. V gave up 4 bases and J gave up 7 bases; unmatched junction bases: 6. This sequence joins TRBV2 and TRBJ2-2, with 10 bases aligning to TRBD1. The source material was peripheral blood. The sequence was obtained from a human donor with COVID-19, enrolled during active disease. The donor label of this sample is uncertain. The CDR3 reads CASSGQGAFGGELFF. CDR3 coding DNA: TGTGCCAGCAGTGGACAGGGGGCGTTTGGCGGGGAGCTGTTTTTT.